This TCR beta chain came from a study of CD8 T cells in Susac syndrome. Study context: At blood draw, Susac syndrome patients were therapy-naive, on corticosteroids, or on intravenous immunoglobulin alone. Study-level points and caveats: The CD4+ T cell repertoires from Susac syndrome exhibited no clonal expansion.

Reverse transcription used roughly 0.45 to 1 ug RNA and random hexamers. TCR beta CDR3 was amplified by immunoSEQ covering 54 Vbeta and 13 Jbeta. TCRdb fed the immunoSEQ multiplex PCR reads into MiXCR, producing one record per CDR3 protein. Altogether some 250,000 distinct CDR3 sequences are present, about 96% being singletons, with the ten largest covering 0.095% to 0.12%. This clonotype was seen just once. Its antigen is unknown. High-throughput TCR beta sequencing covered peripheral CD8+ and CD4+ T cells. Germline values: CDR1 SQVTM, CDR2 ANQGSEA. Trimming left V 4 bases short and J 1 base short, with 7 bases between. This CDR3 spans 13 amino acids.

The sample comprised CD4+ T cells from PBMCs. The clonotype was recovered from a human donor with Susac syndrome. The V call is TRBV29-1, the J call TRBJ2-2; D ambiguous. CDR3 residues: CSVGLLNTGELFF. The CDR3 DNA reads TGCAGCGTTGGACTGCTGAACACCGGGGAGCTGTTTTTT.